The 3 T cell receptor beta chains below were found in one sample sequenced in a study of blood T cell repertoires in COVID-19. Clones were sequenced by immunoSEQ multiplex PCR, and TCRdb holds only the in-frame ones, with some missing. The table includes about 130,000 clones, more than 90% detected once. Sequencing was performed on peripheral blood. These receptors came from a man in his fifties with active COVID-19.

The CDR3 here is CASSLGSNYGYTF. Written as DNA, the CDR3 is TGCGCCAGCAGCTTGGGCAGTAACTATGGCTACACCTTC. The V gene is TRBV5-1, the J gene TRBJ1-2, with D unclear. The CDR3 length is 13 residues. Trimming cost V 0 bases and J 1 base, with 4 bases left between them. CDR1 and CDR2 (germline): SGHRS, YFSETQ.

The chain employs TRBV20-1 and TRBJ2-1; TRBD2 might be the D (5 bases). V dropped 6 bases and J dropped 10 bases, with 10 bases sitting between them. This CDR3 comprises 10 residues. Germline CDR1 and CDR2: DFQATT and SNEGSKA (reference sequence). CDR3 nucleotides: TGCAGTGCCAGGACTGGCGAGCAGTTCTTC. Amino acid sequence: CSARTGEQFF.

The chain is built from TRBV3-1 (or the pseudogene TRBV3-2) and TRBJ2-5; D gene uncertain. The CDR3 has 12 amino acids. V dropped 3 bases and J dropped 1 base, with 3 bases sitting between them. The germline gives CDR1 LGHDT, CDR2 YNNKEL (reference sequence). CDR3 DNA sequence: TGTGCCAGCAGCCAGAGCCAAGAGACCCAGTACTTC. Amino acids: CASSQSQETQYF.